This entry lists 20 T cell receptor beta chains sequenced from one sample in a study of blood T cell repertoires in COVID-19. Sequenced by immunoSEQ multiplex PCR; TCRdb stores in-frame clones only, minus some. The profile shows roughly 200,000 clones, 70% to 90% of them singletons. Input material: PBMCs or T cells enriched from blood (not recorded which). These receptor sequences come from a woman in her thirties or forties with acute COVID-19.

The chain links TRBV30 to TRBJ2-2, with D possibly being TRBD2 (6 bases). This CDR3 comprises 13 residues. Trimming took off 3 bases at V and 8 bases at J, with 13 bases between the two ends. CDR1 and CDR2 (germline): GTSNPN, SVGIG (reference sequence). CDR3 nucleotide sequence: TGTGCCTGGAGGAACGGGCGGGGTGGGGAGCTGTTTTTT. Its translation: CAWRNGRGGELFF.

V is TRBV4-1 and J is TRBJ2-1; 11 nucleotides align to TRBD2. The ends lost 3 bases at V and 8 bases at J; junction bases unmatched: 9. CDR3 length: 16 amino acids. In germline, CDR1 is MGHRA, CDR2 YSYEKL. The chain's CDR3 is CASSQGSSGRAYEQFF. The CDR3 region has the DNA TGCGCCAGCAGCCAGGGGAGTAGCGGGAGGGCCTATGAGCAGTTCTTC.

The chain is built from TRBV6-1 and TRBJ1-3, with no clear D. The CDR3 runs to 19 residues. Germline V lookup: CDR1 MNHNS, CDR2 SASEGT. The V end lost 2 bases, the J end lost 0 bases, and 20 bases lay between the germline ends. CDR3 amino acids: CASSERNRGPAVSGNTIYF. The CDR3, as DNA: TGTGCCAGCAGTGAACGTAACCGTGGGCCAGCCGTCTCTGGAAACACCATATATTTT.

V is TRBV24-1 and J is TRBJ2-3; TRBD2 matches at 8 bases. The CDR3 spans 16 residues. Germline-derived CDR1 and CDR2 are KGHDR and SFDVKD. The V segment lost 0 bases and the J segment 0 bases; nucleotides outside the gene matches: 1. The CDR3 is CATSDLASGSTDTQYF. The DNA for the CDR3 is TGTGCCACCAGTGATTTGGCTAGCGGGAGCACAGATACGCAGTATTTT.

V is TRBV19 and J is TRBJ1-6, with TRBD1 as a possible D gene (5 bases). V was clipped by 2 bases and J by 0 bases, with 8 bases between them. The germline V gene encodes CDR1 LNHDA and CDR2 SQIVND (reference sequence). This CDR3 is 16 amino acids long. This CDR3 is CASSIIGHSYNSPLHF. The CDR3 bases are TGTGCCAGTAGTATAATAGGACACTCCTATAATTCACCCCTCCACTTT.

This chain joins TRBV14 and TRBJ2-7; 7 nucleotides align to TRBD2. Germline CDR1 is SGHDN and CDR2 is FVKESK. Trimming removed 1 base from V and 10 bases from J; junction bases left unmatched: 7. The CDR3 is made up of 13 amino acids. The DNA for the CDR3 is TGTGCCAGCAGCCAAGTAAACAGACTAGCACAGTACTTC. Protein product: CASSQVNRLAQYF.

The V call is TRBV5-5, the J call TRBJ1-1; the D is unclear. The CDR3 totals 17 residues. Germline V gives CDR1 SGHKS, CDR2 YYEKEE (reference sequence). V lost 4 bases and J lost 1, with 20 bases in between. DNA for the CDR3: TGTGCCAGCAGCCCCCGGACCTCCCGGGGAGGGAACACTGAAGCTTTCTTT. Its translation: CASSPRTSRGGNTEAFF.

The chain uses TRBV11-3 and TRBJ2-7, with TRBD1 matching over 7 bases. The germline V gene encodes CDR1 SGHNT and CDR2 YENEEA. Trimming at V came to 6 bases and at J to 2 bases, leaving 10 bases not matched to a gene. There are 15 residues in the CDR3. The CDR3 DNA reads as TGTGCCAGCAGTCTAGGGACAGCTGGCCCCTACGAGCAGTACTTC. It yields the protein CASSLGTAGPYEQYF.

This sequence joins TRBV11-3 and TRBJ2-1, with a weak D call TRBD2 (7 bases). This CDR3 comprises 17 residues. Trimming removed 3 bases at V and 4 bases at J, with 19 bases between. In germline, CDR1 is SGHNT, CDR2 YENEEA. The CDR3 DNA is TGTGCCAGCAGCTTTTTGGGGGGCGGGAGAAGTTACAATGAGCAGTTCTTC. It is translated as CASSFLGGGRSYNEQFF.

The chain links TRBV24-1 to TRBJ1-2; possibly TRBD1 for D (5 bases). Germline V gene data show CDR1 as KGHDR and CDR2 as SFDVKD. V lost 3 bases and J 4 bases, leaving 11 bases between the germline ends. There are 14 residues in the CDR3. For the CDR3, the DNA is TGTGCCACCAGTGATCCCGGACAACCCTATGGCTACACCTTC. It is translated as CATSDPGQPYGYTF.

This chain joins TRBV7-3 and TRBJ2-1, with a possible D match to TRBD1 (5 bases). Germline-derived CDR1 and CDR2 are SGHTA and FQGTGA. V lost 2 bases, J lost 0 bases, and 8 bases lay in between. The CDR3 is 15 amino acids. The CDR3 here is CASSLVQGSYNEQFF. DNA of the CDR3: TGTGCCAGCAGCTTAGTTCAGGGCTCCTACAATGAGCAGTTCTTC. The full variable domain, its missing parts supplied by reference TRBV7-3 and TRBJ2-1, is GAGVSQTPSNKVTEKGKYVELRCDPISGHTALYWYRQSLGQGPEFLIYFQGTGAADDSGLPNDRFFAVRPEGSVSTLKIQRTERGDSAVYLCASSLVQGSYNEQFFGPGTRLTVL.

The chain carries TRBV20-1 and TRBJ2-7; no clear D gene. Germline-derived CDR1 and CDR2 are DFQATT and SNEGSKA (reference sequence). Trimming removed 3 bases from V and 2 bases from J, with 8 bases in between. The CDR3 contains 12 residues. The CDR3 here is CSASSSTYEQYF. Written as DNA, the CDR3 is TGCAGTGCTAGTTCCAGTACCTACGAGCAGTACTTC.

The CDR3: CASSLGTIADLQETQYF. Written as DNA, the CDR3 is TGTGCCAGTAGTCTGGGGACTATAGCGGATTTGCAAGAGACCCAGTACTTC. This chain joins TRBV19 and TRBJ2-5; 7 positions match TRBD2. The V gene's germline CDR1 is LNHDA and CDR2 SQIVND (reference sequence). The CDR3 totals 17 residues. Losses at the gene ends were 5 bases for V and 2 bases for J; bases not matched to a gene: 14. Full variable domain (missing parts from reference TRBV19 and TRBJ2-5): DGGITQSPKYLFRKEGQNVTLSCEQNLNHDAMYWYRQDPGQGLRLIYYSQIVNDFQKGDIAEGYSVSREKKESFPLTVTSAQKNPTAFYLCASSLGTIADLQETQYFGPGTRLLVL.

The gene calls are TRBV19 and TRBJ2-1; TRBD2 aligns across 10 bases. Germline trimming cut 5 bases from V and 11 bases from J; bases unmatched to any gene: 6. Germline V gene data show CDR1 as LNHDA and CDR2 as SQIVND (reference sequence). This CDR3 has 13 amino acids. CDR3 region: CASSPPGLAKQFF. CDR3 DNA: TGTGCCAGTAGTCCGCCGGGACTAGCGAAGCAGTTCTTC. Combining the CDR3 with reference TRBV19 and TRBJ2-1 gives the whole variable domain DGGITQSPKYLFRKEGQNVTLSCEQNLNHDAMYWYRQDPGQGLRLIYYSQIVNDFQKGDIAEGYSVSREKKESFPLTVTSAQKNPTAFYLCASSPPGLAKQFFGPGTRLTVL.

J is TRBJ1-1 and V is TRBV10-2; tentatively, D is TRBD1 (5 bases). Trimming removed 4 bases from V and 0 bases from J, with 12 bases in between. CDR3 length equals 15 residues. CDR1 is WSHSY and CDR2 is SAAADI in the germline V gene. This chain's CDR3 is CASSGRQPLNTEAFF. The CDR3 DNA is TGCGCCAGCAGTGGGCGACAGCCTTTGAACACTGAAGCTTTCTTT.

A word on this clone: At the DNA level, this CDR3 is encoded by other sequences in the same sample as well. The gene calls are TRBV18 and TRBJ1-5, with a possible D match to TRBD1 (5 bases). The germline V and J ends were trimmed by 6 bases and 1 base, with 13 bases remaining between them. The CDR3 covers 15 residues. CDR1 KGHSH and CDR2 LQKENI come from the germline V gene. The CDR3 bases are TGTGCCAGCTCCCCCGGGGGATTAAGCAATCAGCCCCAGCATTTT. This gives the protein CASSPGGLSNQPQHF.

The CDR3, as DNA: TGCGCCAGCAGCTTGGGATACCGACAGGGGACGGAGGGCTACACCTTC. Amino acids: CASSLGYRQGTEGYTF. The rearrangement uses TRBV5-1 and TRBJ1-2; 8 bases are shared with TRBD1. Germline values: CDR1 SGHRS, CDR2 YFSETQ. Losses at the gene ends were 0 bases for V and 8 bases for J; bases not matched to a gene: 12. The CDR3 totals 16 residues.

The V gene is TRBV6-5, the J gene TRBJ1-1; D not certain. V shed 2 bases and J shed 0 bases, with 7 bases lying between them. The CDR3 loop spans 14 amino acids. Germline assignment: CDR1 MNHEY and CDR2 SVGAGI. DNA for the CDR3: TGTGCCAGCAGTTACGGGAGCTTGAACACTGAAGCTTTCTTT. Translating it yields CASSYGSLNTEAFF.

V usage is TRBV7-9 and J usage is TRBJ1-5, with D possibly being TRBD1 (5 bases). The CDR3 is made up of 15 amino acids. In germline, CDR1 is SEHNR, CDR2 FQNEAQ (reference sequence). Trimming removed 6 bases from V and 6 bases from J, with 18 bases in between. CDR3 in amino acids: CASSDQGGGRQPQHF. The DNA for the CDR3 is TGTGCCAGCAGTGATCAGGGTGGTGGACGTCAGCCCCAGCATTTT.

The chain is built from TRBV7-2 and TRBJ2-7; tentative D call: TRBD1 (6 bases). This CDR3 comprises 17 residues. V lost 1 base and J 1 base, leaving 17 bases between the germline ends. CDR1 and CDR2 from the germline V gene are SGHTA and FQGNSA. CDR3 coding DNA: TGTGCCAGCAGCTTAGTGTCAGGGGCTAGTGGGTCCTACGAGCAGTACTTC. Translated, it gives CASSLVSGASGSYEQYF.